This TCR beta chain was captured in a study of T cell repertoires in cytomegalovirus infection. Study at large: Both a matching HLA type and CMV infection were indicated by public TCR beta signatures. The study's findings and limits: Within the response measured ex vivo, HLA-C-restricted CMV-specific TCR beta clonotypes were dominant. Totalled public TCR beta family frequency picked out people who carried CMV plus the relevant HLA.

TCRdb recomputed calls from the reads with MiXCR, one row per CDR3 protein. The repertoire includes 250,000 to 300,000 distinct CDR3 sequences, roughly a fifth of them detected once, and roughly 19% sits in the top ten. With 2 bases removed from V and 4 bases from J, the gap between germline ends came to 15 bases. Germline values: CDR1 MNHEY, CDR2 SMNVEV (reference sequence). The length of the CDR3 is 15 residues. A word on this clonotype: The antigen is unknown.

The receptor comes from a human donor in good health (CMV status not recorded). Some clones in this sample may be carry-over from other donors' samples. The chain combines TRBV27 with TRBJ2-7, with D perhaps matching TRBD2 (6 bases). The material was cultured PBMCs, obtained from culture after CMV antigen stimulation. CDR3 nucleotide sequence: TGTGCCAGCAGTTTACGGGGCCGCGGGGAGTACGAGCAGTACTTC. The encoded protein is CASSLRGRGEYEQYF.